This entry features one T cell receptor beta chain sequence. Germline V gives CDR1 GTSNPN, CDR2 SVGIG (reference sequence). The CDR3 is made up of 12 amino acids. This specimen belongs to a study of T cells expressing NK-cell markers. The overall study: Seven donors tested HCMV-seropositive and one tested seronegative among the eight sequenced.

Following a re-call of the 5' RACE reads, TCRdb has one entry per CDR3 protein and lacks DNA. The sample yields around 550,000 distinct CDR3 sequences, of which the top ten take up approximately 3.5%. Sequencing was performed on blood T cells: a sorted CD56 or NKG2C T cell subset, CD4+ or CD8+ T cells, or bulk PBMC T cells (not recorded which). The chain links TRBV30 to TRBJ2-5. The source of this sequence is a man aged 18 to 29 in good health. This CDR3 is CAWSVVGQTQYF.